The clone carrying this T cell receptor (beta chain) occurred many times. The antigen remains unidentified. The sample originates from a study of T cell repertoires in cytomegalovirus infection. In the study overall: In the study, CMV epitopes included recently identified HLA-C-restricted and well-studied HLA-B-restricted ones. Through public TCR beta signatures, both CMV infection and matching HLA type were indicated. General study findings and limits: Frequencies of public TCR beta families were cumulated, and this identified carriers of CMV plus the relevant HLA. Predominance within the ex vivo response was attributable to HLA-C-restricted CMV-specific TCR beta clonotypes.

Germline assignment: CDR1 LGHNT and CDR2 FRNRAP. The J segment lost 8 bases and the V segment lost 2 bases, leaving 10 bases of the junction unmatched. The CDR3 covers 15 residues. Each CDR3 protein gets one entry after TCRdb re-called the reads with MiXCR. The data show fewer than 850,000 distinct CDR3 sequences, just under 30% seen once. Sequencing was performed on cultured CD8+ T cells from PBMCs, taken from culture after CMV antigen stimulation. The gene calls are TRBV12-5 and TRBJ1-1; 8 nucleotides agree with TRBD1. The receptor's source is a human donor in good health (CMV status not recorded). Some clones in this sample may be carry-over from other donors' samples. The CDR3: CASGLPQGQGHEAFF. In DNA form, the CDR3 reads TGTGCTAGTGGTTTGCCCCAAGGACAGGGTCACGAAGCTTTCTTT.